These 22 T cell receptor beta chains were all obtained from the same sample, sequenced in a study of T cells in Graves' hyperthyroidism and ophthalmopathy. TCR beta CDR3 region amplification was performed from RNA transcripts. The HTBI primer set was used in a first-round RT-PCR of the TCR CDR3. TCRdb re-called the multiplex PCR reads through MiXCR, storing one row per CDR3 protein. Of around 530,000 distinct CDR3 sequences in the sample, 15% to 20% are singletons; the top ten hold 15% to 20%. Sequenced sample: blood. The receptors stem from a woman aged 18-29 years with Graves' ophthalmopathy.

In its sample, this clonotype was seen many times. V and J are TRBV7-2 and TRBJ2-7; 14 bases agree with TRBD2. There are 15 residues in the CDR3. The ends lost 4 bases at V and 2 bases at J; junction bases unmatched: 1. Germline lookup yields CDR1 SGHTA and CDR2 FQGNSA. Here the CDR3 DNA reads TGTGCCAGCAGCTCGGGACTAGCGGGAGCCTACGAGCAGTACTTC. Translating gives CASSSGLAGAYEQYF.

There are a few counts of this clonotype. This CDR3 reads CASSIGGIYEQYF. For the CDR3, the DNA is TGTGCCAGTAGTATAGGCGGGATCTACGAGCAGTACTTC. The rearrangement links TRBV19 to TRBJ2-7; D is possibly TRBD2 (6 bases). CDR1 is LNHDA, CDR2 SQIVND, per germline (reference sequence). Trimming stripped 1 base from V and 3 bases from J, with 7 bases between. This CDR3 is 13 amino acids long.

This clonotype was observed at least ten times. This sequence joins TRBV7-4 and TRBJ2-7; 10 bases are shared with TRBD1. CDR3 length: 20 amino acids. Trimming cost V 6 bases and J 4 bases; bases outside gene matches: 24. Per germline, CDR1 SGHVT and CDR2 SQSDAQ. The CDR3 here is CASSLLRRHPKTGGGYEQYF. CDR3 sequence (DNA): TGTGCCAGCAGTCTCCTTAGACGGCACCCTAAGACAGGGGGCGGGTACGAGCAGTACTTC.

The chain carries TRBV6-1 and TRBJ1-1; D is uncertain. Trimming pared 6 bases from V and 1 base from J, leaving 9 bases between. The CDR3 runs 13 residues. Germline V gene sequence: CDR1 MNHNS, CDR2 SASEGT. CDR3 protein: CASRRYRNTEAFF. The CDR3 bases are TGTGCCAGCAGGCGCTATCGGAACACTGAAGCTTTCTTT.

The rearrangement links TRBV9 to TRBJ1-6; D may be TRBD1 (5 bases). CDR1 is SGDLS and CDR2 is YYNGEE in the germline V gene. Trimming left V 1 base short and J 8 bases short, with 13 bases between. The CDR3 runs to 15 residues. The CDR3 DNA is TGTGCCAGCAGCGTACAGGGTTCAGTTGATTCACCCCTCCACTTT. Its translation: CASSVQGSVDSPLHF.

This clonotype was detected ten times or more. The chain couples TRBV30 to TRBJ1-5; D is unclear. This CDR3 comprises 13 residues. Germline V gene lookup returns CDR1 GTSNPN and CDR2 SVGIG (reference sequence). Trimming removed 3 bases at V and 5 bases at J, with 11 bases between. CDR3 DNA: TGTGCCTGGAGAAGTAGGTTTGATCAGCCCCAGCATTTT. This sequence encodes CAWRSRFDQPQHF.

This clonotype showed up just once. The chain combines TRBV5-6 with TRBJ1-4; possibly TRBD1 for D (5 bases). Per germline, CDR1 SGHDT and CDR2 YYEEEE. V gave up 0 bases and J gave up 4 bases, with 7 bases separating them. The CDR3 sequence is 14 residues long. This CDR3 reads CASSLEQDNEKLFF. DNA for the CDR3: TGTGCCAGCAGCTTGGAACAGGATAATGAAAAACTGTTTTTT.

This clonotype was seen many times. The V gene is TRBV25-1, the J gene TRBJ2-5, with a weak D call TRBD1 (5 bases). The V gene lost 2 bases and the J gene lost 5 bases, with 21 bases spanning the gap. Germline CDR1 reads MGHDK; CDR2 reads SYGVNS. The CDR3 spans 17 residues. Here the CDR3 reads CASSETDHQGSVETQYF. The CDR3 nucleotides read TGTGCCAGCAGTGAAACGGACCACCAGGGTTCCGTCGAGACCCAGTACTTC.

This clonotype was counted ten times or more. This CDR3 reads CASSFNRDNEQFF. The CDR3 nucleotides are TGTGCCAGCAGCTTTAACCGTGACAATGAGCAGTTCTTC. This chain links TRBV11-3 with TRBJ2-1, with D unclear. Deletions cut 3 bases from V and 5 bases from J, with 8 bases between. Germline CDR1 SGHNT, CDR2 YENEEA. This CDR3 has 13 amino acids.

This chain joins TRBV7-2 and TRBJ2-2; D ambiguous. The V and J ends lost 2 bases and 2 bases respectively, with 9 bases between them. The CDR3 loop spans 15 amino acids. Germline CDR1 is SGHTA and CDR2 is FQGNSA. This CDR3 is CASSLNPANTGELFF. The DNA of the CDR3 is TGTGCCAGCAGCTTAAATCCGGCCAACACCGGGGAGCTGTTTTTT.

The CDR3 DNA reads TGCAGCGTTGAAGATCTTGGTCGGCCAGGGGGCAACTACGAGCAGTACTTC. It specifies CSVEDLGRPGGNYEQYF. The genes are TRBV29-1 and TRBJ2-7; 8 nucleotides line up with TRBD1. This CDR3 contains 17 residues. Germline V gene lookup returns CDR1 SQVTM and CDR2 ANQGSEA. After removal of 0 bases from V and 3 bases from J, the junction contained 13 bases not matched to a gene.

This clonotype turned up a few times. This rearrangement joins TRBV7-9 to TRBJ2-3, with 8 bases lining up with TRBD1. The trim removed 5 bases at V and 3 bases at J, leaving 10 bases unmatched. The CDR3 consists of 16 residues. Germline CDR1 SEHNR, CDR2 FQNEAQ (reference sequence). The CDR3 loop is CASSLQGDGETDTQYF. CDR3 sequence (DNA): TGTGCCAGCAGCCTACAGGGGGACGGGGAGACAGATACGCAGTATTTT.

This chain links TRBV29-1 with TRBJ2-6; D call uncertain. V lost 5 bases and J 1 base, leaving 6 bases between the germline ends. The length of the CDR3 is 13 residues. Germline CDR1 reads SQVTM; CDR2 reads ANQGSEA. As DNA, the CDR3 is TGCAGCGTTTCGGTGTCTGGGGCCAACGTCCTGACTTTC. Protein sequence: CSVSVSGANVLTF. The entire variable domain, with the rest obtained from reference TRBV29-1 and TRBJ2-6, is as follows: SAVISQKPSRDICQRGTSLTIQCQVDSQVTMMFWYRQQPGQSLTLIATANQGSEATYESGFVIDKFPISRPNLTFSTLTVSNMSPEDSSIYLCSVSVSGANVLTFGAGSRLTVL.

This clonotype showed up many times. The chain is built from TRBV3-1 and TRBJ2-3; TRBD2 agrees at 14 bases. The length of the CDR3 is 17 residues. Germline CDR1 reads LGHDT; CDR2 reads YNNKEL (reference sequence). With 4 bases clipped from V and 6 bases from J, the junction kept 9 bases outside the gene matches. CDR3 bases: TGTGCCAGCAGCCTGGGACTAGCGGGGGCGCGTTTGGATACGCAGTATTTT. It yields the protein CASSLGLAGARLDTQYF.

This clonotype was observed at least ten times. The chain is built from TRBV6-2 or TRBV6-3 and TRBJ1-1; D uncertain. The germline V gene encodes CDR1 MNHEY and CDR2 SVGEGT. CDR3 length: 13 amino acids. V was trimmed by 11 bases and J by 1 base, leaving 14 bases between them. This chain's CDR3 is CAGRAPGNTEAFF. CDR3 DNA: TGTGCCGGACGTGCCCCAGGGAACACTGAAGCTTTCTTT.

The V gene is TRBV11-1, the J gene TRBJ2-5; the D gene is possibly TRBD2 (6 bases). This CDR3 contains 14 residues. CDR1 is SGHAT, CDR2 FQDESV, per germline (reference sequence). V lost 1 base and J lost 13, with 19 bases in between. CDR3 DNA sequence: TGTGCCAGCAGCTTAGAACCACCCCCGGGACTCTCGTACTTC. Protein product: CASSLEPPPGLSYF. Complete variable domain (other parts from reference TRBV11-1 and TRBJ2-5): EAEVAQSPRYKITEKSQAVAFWCDPISGHATLYWYRQILGQGPELLVQFQDESVVDDSQLPKDRFSAERLKGVDSTLKIQPAELGDSAMYLCASSLEPPPGLSYFGPGTRLLVL.

This chain uses TRBV7-9 with TRBJ1-1; D not certain. Germline V lookup: CDR1 SEHNR, CDR2 FQNEAQ (reference sequence). The CDR3 has 13 residues. V dropped 1 base and J dropped 3 bases, with 6 bases sitting between them. The CDR3: CASSLGEDTEAFF. The CDR3 bases are TGTGCCAGCAGCTTAGGTGAAGACACTGAAGCTTTCTTT.

The chain has TRBV14 and TRBJ2-7, with TRBD2 matching 10 bases. The germline V gene has CDR1 SGHDN and CDR2 FVKESK. The CDR3 is 17 amino acids. V was clipped by 2 bases and J by 3 bases; unmatched bases: 10. DNA for the CDR3: TGTGCCAGCAGCCAATCGAGTCTAGCGGGAGACGGCTACGAGCAGTACTTC. Protein product: CASSQSSLAGDGYEQYF.

The V call is TRBV2, the J call TRBJ2-5; TRBD2 agrees at 15 bases. The CDR3 runs 17 residues. The germline V gene has CDR1 SNHLY and CDR2 FYNNEI. Trimming took 6 bases from V and 2 from J; bases not matched to a gene: 7. CDR3 residues: CASRDSGLAGGQETQYF. CDR3 nucleotide sequence: TGTGCCAGCAGGGATTCCGGACTAGCGGGAGGGCAAGAGACCCAGTACTTC.

This clonotype was detected a few times. The chain has TRBV4-2 and TRBJ2-5, with 11 positions matching TRBD2. J lost 2 bases, V lost 5 bases, and 7 bases had no gene match. The germline CDR1 and CDR2 sequences are LGHNA and YNFKEQ. The CDR3 loop spans 16 amino acids. CDR3 DNA sequence: TGTGCCAGCAGCGCCGGACTAGCGGGTTCGCAAGAGACCCAGTACTTC. Translating it yields CASSAGLAGSQETQYF.

This clonotype was seen ten or more times. The chain is built from TRBV6-1 and TRBJ1-1, with D maybe TRBD1 (6 bases). This CDR3 is built from 14 residues. The germline CDR1 and CDR2 sequences are MNHNS and SASEGT. V was shortened by 2 bases and J by 6 bases, with 13 bases between the two germline ends. Written as DNA, the CDR3 is TGTGCCAGCAGTGAATTCAGGGGCGGCCCTGAAGCTTTCTTT. This translates into CASSEFRGGPEAFF.

The V gene is TRBV12-3 or TRBV12-4, the J gene TRBJ1-6; 9 positions agree with TRBD1. V gave up 10 bases and J gave up 10 bases; unmatched junction bases: 11. CDR3 length: 14 amino acids. The CDR3 nucleotides read TGTGCCACCAAAGAACAGGGGGCTCTGTCACCCCTCCACTTT. This sequence encodes CATKEQGALSPLHF.